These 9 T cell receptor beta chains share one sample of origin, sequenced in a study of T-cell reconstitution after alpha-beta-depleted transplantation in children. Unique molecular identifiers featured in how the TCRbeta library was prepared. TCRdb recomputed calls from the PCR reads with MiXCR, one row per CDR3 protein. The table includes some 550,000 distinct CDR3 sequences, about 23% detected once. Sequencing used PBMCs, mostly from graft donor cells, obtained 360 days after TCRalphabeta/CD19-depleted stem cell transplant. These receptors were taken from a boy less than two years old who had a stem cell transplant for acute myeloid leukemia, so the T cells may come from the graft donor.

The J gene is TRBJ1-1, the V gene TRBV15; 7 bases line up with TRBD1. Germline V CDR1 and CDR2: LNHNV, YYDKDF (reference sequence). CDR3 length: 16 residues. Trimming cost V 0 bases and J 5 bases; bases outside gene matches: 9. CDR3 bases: TGTGCCACCAGCAGAGATCGCGAAACAGGGGATACTGAAGCTTTCTTT. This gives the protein CATSRDRETGDTEAFF.

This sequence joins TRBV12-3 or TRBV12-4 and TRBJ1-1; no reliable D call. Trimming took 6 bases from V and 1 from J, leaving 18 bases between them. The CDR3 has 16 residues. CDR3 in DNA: TGTGCCAGCAGCGACAACGTTAGGCTCCCGAACACTGAAGCTTTCTTT. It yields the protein CASSDNVRLPNTEAFF.

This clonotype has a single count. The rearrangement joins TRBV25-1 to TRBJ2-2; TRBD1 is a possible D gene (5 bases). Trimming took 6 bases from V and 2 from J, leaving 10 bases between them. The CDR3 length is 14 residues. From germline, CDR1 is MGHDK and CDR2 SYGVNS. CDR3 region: CASRSDRNTGELFF. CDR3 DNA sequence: TGTGCCAGCAGGTCCGACAGAAACACCGGGGAGCTGTTTTTT.

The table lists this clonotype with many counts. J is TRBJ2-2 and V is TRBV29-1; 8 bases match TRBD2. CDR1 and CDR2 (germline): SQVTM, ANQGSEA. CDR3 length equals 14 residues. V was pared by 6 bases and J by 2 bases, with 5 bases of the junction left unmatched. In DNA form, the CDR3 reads TGCAGCGTCGAGCGGGGGACTAACACCGGGGAGCTGTTTTTT. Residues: CSVERGTNTGELFF.

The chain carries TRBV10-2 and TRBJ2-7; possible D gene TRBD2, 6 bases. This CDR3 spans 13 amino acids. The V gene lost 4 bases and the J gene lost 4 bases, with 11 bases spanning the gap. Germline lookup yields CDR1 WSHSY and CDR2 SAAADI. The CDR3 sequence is CASSVTGEYEQYF. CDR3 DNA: TGCGCCAGCAGTGTGACGGGGGAATACGAGCAGTACTTC.

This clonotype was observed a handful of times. Here the CDR3 reads CSVLGGGKYNEQFF. For the CDR3, the DNA is TGCAGCGTTCTTGGCGGGGGGAAATACAATGAGCAGTTCTTC. This chain uses TRBV29-1 with TRBJ2-1, with 8 bases fitting TRBD2. This CDR3 spans 14 amino acids. The J segment lost 4 bases and the V segment lost 5 bases, leaving 7 bases of the junction unmatched. Germline CDR1 reads SQVTM; CDR2 reads ANQGSEA.

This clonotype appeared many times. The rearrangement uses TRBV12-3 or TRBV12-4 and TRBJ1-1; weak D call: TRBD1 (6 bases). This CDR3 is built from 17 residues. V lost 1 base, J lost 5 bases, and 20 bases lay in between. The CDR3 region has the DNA TGTGCCAGCAGTTTAGGGGGGGGGGCTTCCTTGGGTACTGAAGCTTTCTTT. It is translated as CASSLGGGASLGTEAFF.

The CDR3 DNA follows: TGTGCCAGCAGGGGAGGGACAACCGGGGAGCTGTTTTTT. Its translation is CASRGGTTGELFF. The chain couples TRBV28 to TRBJ2-2, with D possibly TRBD2 on 7 matching bases. The germline V and J ends were trimmed by 6 bases and 5 bases, with 10 bases remaining between them. The CDR3 loop spans 13 amino acids. Germline V CDR1 and CDR2: MDHEN, SYDVKM.

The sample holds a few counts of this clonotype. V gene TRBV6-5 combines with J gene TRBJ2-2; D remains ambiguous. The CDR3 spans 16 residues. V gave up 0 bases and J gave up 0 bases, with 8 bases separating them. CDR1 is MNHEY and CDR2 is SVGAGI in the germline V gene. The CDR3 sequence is CASSYSRTPNTGELFF. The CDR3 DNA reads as TGTGCCAGCAGTTACTCGAGAACACCGAACACCGGGGAGCTGTTTTTT.